These 18 T cell receptor beta chains were all obtained from the same sample, sequenced in a study of glioma-infiltrating T cells after dendritic cell vaccination. This table comes from immunoSEQ multiplex PCR, and its TCRdb copy is limited to in-frame clones, with some not included. Counted here are just under 85,000 clones, 80% to 90% occurring once; the ten biggest clones make up roughly 3.2%. The specimen comprised blood, sampled before dendritic cell vaccination. The source of these receptors is a human donor with glioblastoma.

This sequence joins TRBV6-6 and TRBJ1-4; weak D call: TRBD1 (6 bases). There are 13 residues in the CDR3. Germline V gene sequence: CDR1 MNHNY, CDR2 SVGAGI (reference sequence). Trimming removed 7 bases at V and 8 bases at J, with 14 bases between. CDR3 region: CASIGQSEEKLFF. The DNA for the CDR3 is TGTGCCAGCATTGGACAGTCTGAAGAAAAACTGTTTTTT.

V and J are TRBV9 and TRBJ2-1; 10 bases line up with TRBD2. After removal of 2 bases from V and 9 bases from J, the junction contained 8 bases not matched to a gene. The CDR3 totals 15 residues. CDR1 SGDLS and CDR2 YYNGEE come from the germline V gene. CDR3 sequence: CASSVRTSGMGEQFF. For the CDR3, the DNA is TGTGCCAGCAGCGTTCGGACTAGCGGCATGGGTGAGCAGTTCTTC.

The V call is TRBV5-3, the J call TRBJ2-5; weak D call: TRBD2 (6 bases). TRBV5-3 falls under the ORF class, with uncertain function. The CDR3 extends over 15 amino acids. The ends were cut back, 2 bases at V and 4 bases at J, with 15 bases in the middle. The CDR3 protein is CARSFSGQHRETQYF. The CDR3 coding sequence is TGTGCCAGAAGCTTCAGCGGGCAGCACAGAGAGACCCAGTACTTC.

This chain joins TRBV7-9 and TRBJ2-3, with 7 bases fitting TRBD1. Germline loops: CDR1 SEHNR, CDR2 FQNEAQ (reference sequence). This CDR3 is 14 amino acids long. Germline trimming cut 5 bases from V and 5 bases from J; bases unmatched to any gene: 7. The CDR3 sequence is CASSPTGLVDTQYF. The CDR3 DNA reads as TGTGCCAGCAGCCCGACAGGGTTGGTAGATACGCAGTATTTT.

The J gene is TRBJ1-5, the V gene TRBV19; possibly TRBD1 for D (5 bases). The CDR3 consists of 15 residues. Trimming shortened V by 5 bases and J by 7 bases, and 18 bases separated the two germline ends. Germline V gene lookup returns CDR1 LNHDA and CDR2 SQIVND (reference sequence). CDR3 DNA sequence: TGTGCCAGTAGTGGAGGGACGACGGGGAAGCAGCCCCAGCATTTT. Translating it yields CASSGGTTGKQPQHF.

The rearrangement joins TRBV11-3 to TRBJ2-7; possible D gene TRBD2, 5 bases. V was pared by 3 bases and J by 3 bases, with 12 bases between. This CDR3 is built from 14 residues. From germline, CDR1 is SGHNT and CDR2 YENEEA. The CDR3 nucleotides are TGTGCCAGCAGCTTTAGTCGAGGGAGCTACGAGCAGTACTTC. Amino acid sequence: CASSFSRGSYEQYF.

This clone was counted a single time. The chain uses TRBV7-3 and TRBJ2-7; TRBD2 matches at 8 bases. The V segment lost 5 bases and the J segment 7 bases; nucleotides outside the gene matches: 10. This CDR3 contains 14 residues. Germline V gene sequence: CDR1 SGHTA, CDR2 FQGTGA. The CDR3 is CASSPGGGAGEQYF. The CDR3 DNA follows: TGTGCCAGCAGCCCCGGGGGGGGAGCAGGGGAGCAGTACTTC. Looking up the rest from reference TRBV7-3 and TRBJ2-7 gives the full variable domain: GAGVSQTPSNKVTEKGKYVELRCDPISGHTALYWYRQSLGQGPEFLIYFQGTGAADDSGLPNDRFFAVRPEGSVSTLKIQRTERGDSAVYLCASSPGGGAGEQYFGPGTRLTVT.

CDR3 bases: TGTGCCAGCAGCCTGACAGGGGCTGGAAACACCATATATTTT. It yields the protein CASSLTGAGNTIYF. This chain joins TRBV11-2 and TRBJ1-3; 8 bases match TRBD1. Per germline, CDR1 SGHAT and CDR2 FQNNGV. The length of the CDR3 is 14 residues. Unmatched junction bases numbered 2, after V lost 5 bases and J lost 2 bases.

The chain uses TRBV9 and TRBJ2-7, with D unclear. CDR1 and CDR2 from the germline V gene are SGDLS and YYNGEE. CDR3 size: 14 residues. V was pared by 0 bases and J by 2 bases, with 9 bases between. CDR3 sequence (DNA): TGTGCCAGCAGCGTAGAGGTCAGGACCTACGAGCAGTACTTC. It translates to CASSVEVRTYEQYF.

The chain has TRBV9 and TRBJ1-4; a weak D match, TRBD1 (6 bases). The CDR3 is made up of 15 amino acids. Between the trimmed V and J ends, which lost 0 bases and 3 bases, there was a span of 9 bases. Germline values: CDR1 SGDLS, CDR2 YYNGEE. The CDR3, as DNA: TGTGCCAGCAGCGTAGGGCAGGGGCCTAATGAAAAACTGTTTTTT. It yields the protein CASSVGQGPNEKLFF. The whole variable domain, filled in from reference TRBV9 and TRBJ1-4, reads DSGVTQTPKHLITATGQRVTLRCSPRSGDLSVYWYQQSLDQGLQFLIQYYNGEERAKGNILERFSAQQFPDLHSELNLSSLELGDSALYFCASSVGQGPNEKLFFGSGTQLSVL.

The sample holds a few counts of this clone. J is TRBJ1-5 and V is TRBV2; 8 nucleotides line up with TRBD1. Per germline, CDR1 SNHLY and CDR2 FYNNEI. The V and J ends lost 8 bases and 5 bases, in that order; junction bases with no gene match: 5. This CDR3 is built from 13 residues. CDR3 residues: CASEPTGDQPQHF. Here the CDR3 DNA reads TGTGCCAGCGAACCGACAGGGGATCAGCCCCAGCATTTT.

The rearrangement uses TRBV5-1 and TRBJ1-4, with TRBD1 identical over 8 bases. Per germline, CDR1 SGHRS and CDR2 YFSETQ. The CDR3 is 14 residues long. V lost 4 bases to trimming and J lost 8 bases; unmatched junction nucleotides: 7. The CDR3 protein is CASSLDRVREKLFF. For the CDR3, the DNA is TGCGCCAGCAGCCTGGACAGGGTCAGGGAAAAACTGTTTTTT.

This clone was observed a single time. The chain carries TRBV11-2 and TRBJ2-3; 7 bases are shared with TRBD1. CDR1 is SGHAT, CDR2 FQNNGV, per germline. V lost 1 base, J lost 6 bases, and 4 bases stayed unmatched. The CDR3 consists of 14 residues. CDR3 in amino acids: CASSLVGGQDTQYF. The DNA for the CDR3 is TGTGCCAGCAGCTTAGTAGGGGGACAGGATACGCAGTATTTT.

The rearrangement uses TRBV7-3 and TRBJ2-1; TRBD2 matches at 8 bases. CDR1 and CDR2 (germline): SGHTA, FQGTGA. The CDR3 has 15 amino acids. Trimming removed 4 bases from V and 5 bases from J; junction bases left unmatched: 7. Written as DNA, the CDR3 is TGTGCCAGCAGCTCCGTAGCGGGATATAACAATGAGCAGTTCTTC. Translating it yields CASSSVAGYNNEQFF.

There are a few counts of this clone. The J gene is TRBJ1-1, the V gene TRBV5-4; no clear D. Germline V gives CDR1 SGHNT, CDR2 YYREEE (reference sequence). The ends were cut back, 7 bases at V and 0 bases at J, with 10 bases in the middle. CDR3 size: 13 residues. CDR3 sequence reads: CASDFGLNTEAFF. CDR3 DNA: TGTGCCAGCGACTTTGGTTTGAACACTGAAGCTTTCTTT.

The rearrangement uses TRBV10-3 and TRBJ2-2; 8 bases agree with TRBD1. Germline V lookup: CDR1 ENHRY, CDR2 SYGVKD. V lost 3 bases to trimming and J lost 3 bases; unmatched junction nucleotides: 3. The CDR3 is 15 amino acids. The CDR3 DNA is TGTGCCATCAGTGAAACAGGGGGGTACACCGGGGAGCTGTTTTTT. Translated: CAISETGGYTGELFF.

V usage is TRBV7-8 and J usage is TRBJ2-5, with D maybe TRBD1 (6 bases). The CDR3 is 14 residues long. Trimming removed 1 base at V and 2 bases at J, with 8 bases between. CDR1 and CDR2 (germline): SGHVS, FQNEAQ. CDR3 in amino acids: CASSLGQVQETQYF. The CDR3 region has the DNA TGTGCCAGCAGCTTAGGACAGGTACAAGAGACCCAGTACTTC.

The chain recombines TRBV2 with TRBJ1-2; TRBD1 aligns across 8 bases. From germline, CDR1 is SNHLY and CDR2 FYNNEI. The CDR3 has 16 residues. J lost 6 bases, V lost 6 bases, and 15 bases had no gene match. CDR3 region: CASSLTPTGDRDGYTF. CDR3 in DNA: TGTGCCAGCAGCCTAACGCCGACAGGGGATAGGGATGGCTACACCTTC.